Below, 30 T cell receptor beta chains from the same sample are listed, as sequenced in a study of blood T cell repertoires in COVID-19. Measured with immunoSEQ multiplex PCR; TCRdb has only the in-frame clones, and not every one. The repertoire holds 87,000 or so clones, with approximately 90% as singletons. The sequencing input was peripheral blood. These TCRs come from a woman between 50 and 59 years old with active or convalescent COVID-19.

Comments on this clone: The same CDR3 also results from other DNA sequences found in this sample. The CDR3, as DNA: TGTGCCAGCAGTCAGTTCAGCTACAATGAGCAGTTCTTC. As protein: CASSQFSYNEQFF. The rearrangement uses TRBV2 and TRBJ2-1; no definite D call. This CDR3 contains 13 residues. CDR1 and CDR2 (germline): SNHLY, FYNNEI. V lost 5 bases and J lost 3, with 8 bases in between.

The chain is built from TRBV5-5 and TRBJ1-5, with 7 bases lining up with TRBD1. This CDR3 region has 14 residues. Germline V CDR1 and CDR2: SGHKS, YYEKEE (reference sequence). V lost 0 bases to trimming and J lost 4 bases; unmatched junction nucleotides: 1. The CDR3, as DNA: TGTGCCAGCAGCTTGGCGACAGGGAATCAGCCCCAGCATTTT. Translation gives CASSLATGNQPQHF.

This rearrangement joins TRBV9 to TRBJ1-6; D might be TRBD1 (6 bases). Trimming took 3 bases from V and 0 from J, leaving 7 bases between them. The germline V gene has CDR1 SGDLS and CDR2 YYNGEE. This CDR3 has 15 amino acids. CDR3 residues: CASSGGGSYNSPLHF. CDR3 coding DNA: TGTGCCAGCAGCGGAGGGGGCTCCTATAATTCACCCCTCCACTTT.

In this sample, this clone turned up once. This chain links TRBV6-2 or TRBV6-3 with TRBJ2-6; no firm D call. The CDR3 spans 14 residues. Germline CDR1 reads MNHEY; CDR2 reads SVGEGT. V shed 5 bases and J shed 3 bases, with 8 bases lying between them. The DNA for the CDR3 is TGTGCCAGCAGTCCGAGTGGTGGGGCCAACGTCCTGACTTTC. This sequence encodes CASSPSGGANVLTF.

The sample holds a few counts of this clone. This chain links TRBV12-5 with TRBJ2-2; 7 bases line up with TRBD2. V shed 3 bases, J shed 8 bases, and the junction held 9 bases outside the gene matches. The CDR3 has 15 residues. Germline V gene sequence: CDR1 LGHNT, CDR2 FRNRAP. CDR3 DNA: TGTGCTAGTGGTTTTGGATTAGCGGGTCCGGGGGAGCTGTTTTTT. It specifies CASGFGLAGPGELFF.

The chain recombines TRBV14 with TRBJ1-1; a possible D gene is TRBD1 (6 bases). The CDR3 runs to 14 residues. Germline V lookup: CDR1 SGHDN, CDR2 FVKESK. Trimming cost V 0 bases and J 4 bases, with 9 bases left between them. For the CDR3, the DNA is TGTGCCAGCAGCCAAGAATTGGGGGCCACTGAAGCTTTCTTT. Protein sequence: CASSQELGATEAFF.

Details on this clone: Distinct nucleotide sequences in the sample also encode this CDR3. The rearrangement uses TRBV12-3 or TRBV12-4 and TRBJ2-7; TRBD1 is a possible D gene (6 bases). V was shortened by 8 bases and J by 0 bases, with 11 bases between the two germline ends. This CDR3 comprises 13 residues. The DNA for the CDR3 is TGTGCCAGCTCGCAGGGGAGCTCCTACGAGCAGTACTTC. Protein sequence: CASSQGSSYEQYF.

This chain uses TRBV27 with TRBJ1-1; 9 positions agree with TRBD1. The CDR3 has 13 amino acids. Germline V gene sequence: CDR1 MNHEY, CDR2 SMNVEV (reference sequence). The trim removed 4 bases at V and 3 bases at J, leaving 0 bases unmatched. CDR3 DNA: TGTGCCAGCAGTTGGACAGGGGACACTGAAGCTTTCTTT. This sequence encodes CASSWTGDTEAFF.

This clone was seen once. The rearrangement links TRBV29-1 to TRBJ1-1, with D maybe TRBD1 (6 bases). Looked up from germline, CDR1 is SQVTM and CDR2 is ANQGSEA. The CDR3 is made up of 16 amino acids. The V end lost 5 bases, the J end lost 0 bases, and 19 bases lay between the germline ends. This chain's CDR3 is CSVIPQGGQMNTEAFF. The CDR3 DNA follows: TGCAGCGTTATACCCCAAGGAGGACAGATGAACACTGAAGCTTTCTTT.

The rearrangement links TRBV9 to TRBJ1-1, with D unclear. V gave up 0 bases and J gave up 1 base, with 7 bases separating them. CDR1 is SGDLS and CDR2 is YYNGEE in the germline V gene. This CDR3 is built from 14 residues. This CDR3 reads CASSVALPNTEAFF. In DNA, the CDR3 is TGTGCCAGCAGCGTAGCTCTCCCGAACACTGAAGCTTTCTTT. Complete variable domain (other parts from reference TRBV9 and TRBJ1-1): DSGVTQTPKHLITATGQRVTLRCSPRSGDLSVYWYQQSLDQGLQFLIQYYNGEERAKGNILERFSAQQFPDLHSELNLSSLELGDSALYFCASSVALPNTEAFFGQGTRLTVV.

There are a few counts of this clone. The chain has TRBV19 and TRBJ1-2; 10 bases agree with TRBD1. With 4 bases clipped from V and 6 bases from J, the junction kept 2 bases outside the gene matches. The CDR3 runs 13 residues. The germline gives CDR1 LNHDA, CDR2 SQIVND (reference sequence). CDR3 bases: TGTGCCAGTAGTACGACAGGGGGCGATGGCTACACCTTC. It translates to CASSTTGGDGYTF.

This clone was counted once. The gene calls are TRBV4-1 and TRBJ2-2, with TRBD2 matching over 8 bases. J gave up 5 bases and V 10 bases, and 6 bases lay outside the gene matches. The CDR3 runs to 13 residues. In germline, CDR1 is MGHRA, CDR2 YSYEKL. CDR3 loop: CAKSGGLTGELFF. In DNA form, the CDR3 reads TGCGCCAAATCGGGGGGGCTGACCGGGGAGCTGTTTTTT.

V gene TRBV30 combines with J gene TRBJ1-6, with 7 bases lining up with TRBD1. Germline CDR1 is GTSNPN and CDR2 is SVGIG (reference sequence). This CDR3 contains 13 residues. V lost 2 bases and J lost 7; bases outside the gene matches: 2. The CDR3 DNA reads as TGTGCCTGGAGTTTACAGGGGAATTCACCCCTCCACTTT. It translates to CAWSLQGNSPLHF.

This clone was observed once. The chain links TRBV5-1 to TRBJ1-1; D is undetermined. Germline V gene sequence: CDR1 SGHRS, CDR2 YFSETQ. Trimming removed 3 bases from V and 1 base from J, with 16 bases in between. This CDR3 has 16 amino acids. The CDR3 loop is CASSSGTLGGNTEAFF. CDR3 nucleotides: TGCGCCAGCAGCTCAGGAACCCTGGGAGGGAACACTGAAGCTTTCTTT.

This clone has just a few counts. J is TRBJ2-2 and V is TRBV27; 10 bases fit TRBD1. J lost 6 bases, V lost 5 bases, and 6 bases had no gene match. The CDR3 spans 15 residues. Per germline, CDR1 MNHEY and CDR2 SMNVEV (reference sequence). CDR3 amino acids: CASSPGQGFPGELFF. DNA of the CDR3: TGTGCCAGCAGTCCGGGACAGGGGTTTCCCGGGGAGCTGTTTTTT.

The chain links TRBV5-1 to TRBJ1-6, with D possibly being TRBD1 (5 bases). There are 15 residues in the CDR3. Germline loops: CDR1 SGHRS, CDR2 YFSETQ. V was pared by 0 bases and J by 5 bases, with 9 bases between. In DNA, the CDR3 is TGCGCCAGCAGCTTGGAGGGGCGGCATAATTCACCCCTCCACTTT. It specifies CASSLEGRHNSPLHF.

The genes are TRBV2 and TRBJ2-2; possibly TRBD2 for D (6 bases). Trimming shortened V by 8 bases and J by 2 bases, and 15 bases separated the two germline ends. The V gene's germline CDR1 is SNHLY and CDR2 FYNNEI. The CDR3 has 15 amino acids. DNA of the CDR3: TGTGCCAGCGCCGGACGAGCGGGCAACACCGGGGAGCTGTTTTTT. Protein: CASAGRAGNTGELFF.

The chain joins TRBV19 to TRBJ1-2, with 10 positions matching TRBD1. V shed 4 bases, J shed 5 bases, and the junction held 7 bases outside the gene matches. The CDR3 runs to 15 residues. Germline CDR1 reads LNHDA; CDR2 reads SQIVND (reference sequence). CDR3 sequence reads: CASSTLGQGNYGYTF. CDR3 coding DNA: TGTGCCAGTAGTACCCTGGGACAGGGGAATTATGGCTACACCTTC.

The rearrangement links TRBV9 to TRBJ2-5; the D gene is possibly TRBD2 (6 bases). Germline CDR1 is SGDLS and CDR2 is YYNGEE. The CDR3 is made up of 17 amino acids. V was pared by 3 bases and J by 4 bases, with 22 bases between. Here the CDR3 DNA reads TGTGCCAGCAGCGAGGGGAGGAGCGGCTCAAATGGAGAGACCCAGTACTTC. Protein product: CASSEGRSGSNGETQYF.

CDR3 DNA sequence: TGTGCCAGCAGGGAACAGTCGAACCACTACGAGCAGTACTTC. It translates to CASREQSNHYEQYF. V is TRBV2 and J is TRBJ2-7; D is ambiguous. The germline V gene has CDR1 SNHLY and CDR2 FYNNEI. This CDR3 has 14 residues. V gave up 6 bases and J gave up 3 bases, with 15 bases separating them. Drawing the rest from reference TRBV2 and TRBJ2-7, the complete variable domain is EPEVTQTPSHQVTQMGQEVILRCVPISNHLYFYWYRQILGQKVEFLVSFYNNEISEKSEIFDDQFSVERPDGSNFTLKIRSTKLEDSAMYFCASREQSNHYEQYFGPGTRLTVT.

The rearrangement links TRBV11-2 to TRBJ1-1; D is possibly TRBD1 (5 bases). The V end lost 2 bases, the J end lost 1 base, and 17 bases lay between the germline ends. CDR3 size: 17 residues. In germline, CDR1 is SGHAT, CDR2 FQNNGV. In DNA, the CDR3 is TGTGCCAGCAGCTTATTTCATGGGGCAGGCGAGAACACTGAAGCTTTCTTT. As protein: CASSLFHGAGENTEAFF.

This sequence joins TRBV19 and TRBJ2-7; no firm D call. V lost 10 bases and J 5 bases, leaving 15 bases between the germline ends. Germline loops: CDR1 LNHDA, CDR2 SQIVND (reference sequence). This CDR3 comprises 12 residues. The CDR3 loop is CATQNPFDEQYF. CDR3 DNA sequence: TGTGCCACTCAGAATCCATTTGACGAGCAGTACTTC.

V and J are TRBV6-6 and TRBJ1-4, with 7 nucleotides matching TRBD1. The V and J ends lost 8 bases and 3 bases, in that order; junction bases with no gene match: 6. The CDR3 runs to 14 residues. Germline CDR1 and CDR2: MNHNY and SVGAGI (reference sequence). The CDR3 DNA follows: TGTGCCAGCGTCCCAGGGGGTGCTAATGAAAAACTGTTTTTT. This encodes CASVPGGANEKLFF.

The genes are TRBV6-5 and TRBJ2-3; D is unresolved. Germline V gene data show CDR1 as MNHEY and CDR2 as SVGAGI. The ends were cut back, 2 bases at V and 3 bases at J, with 12 bases in the middle. This CDR3 has 15 amino acids. Here the CDR3 reads CASSYEVARTDTQYF. CDR3 in DNA: TGTGCCAGCAGTTACGAGGTAGCTCGGACAGATACGCAGTATTTT.

The chain recombines TRBV11-2 with TRBJ1-1; no firm D call. CDR3 length equals 12 residues. Trimming took off 8 bases at V and 3 bases at J, with 10 bases between the two ends. Germline V gene sequence: CDR1 SGHAT, CDR2 FQNNGV. CDR3: CASALGDTEAFF. CDR3 in DNA: TGTGCCAGCGCCCTGGGAGACACTGAAGCTTTCTTT.

The chain has TRBV30 and TRBJ1-1; no firm D call. With 2 bases removed from V and 11 bases from J, the gap between germline ends came to 12 bases. The CDR3 runs to 11 residues. CDR1 and CDR2 (germline): GTSNPN, SVGIG (reference sequence). In nucleotides, the CDR3 is TGTGCCTGGAGTTGGGAAGGGAGGGCTTTCTTT. Translation: CAWSWEGRAFF.

CDR3 nucleotides: TGTGCCAGCAGCTTTGTCTCGGGGGGCGTGGGGTCGAACACTGAAGCTTTCTTT. Amino acids: CASSFVSGGVGSNTEAFF. The chain carries TRBV11-2 and TRBJ1-1; TRBD1 is a possible D gene (6 bases). Trimming pared 3 bases from V and 1 base from J, leaving 21 bases between. CDR1 is SGHAT, CDR2 FQNNGV, per germline. The CDR3 has 18 amino acids.

This clone was recorded only once. V usage is TRBV27 and J usage is TRBJ2-7; 10 bases fit TRBD1. Germline V CDR1 and CDR2: MNHEY, SMNVEV (reference sequence). The CDR3 covers 16 residues. Losses at the gene ends were 5 bases for V and 0 bases for J; bases not matched to a gene: 7. In DNA, the CDR3 is TGTGCCAGCAGTCGTCCGGGACAGGGGTACTCCTACGAGCAGTACTTC. Translated, it gives CASSRPGQGYSYEQYF.

The chain recombines TRBV25-1 with TRBJ2-6, with D maybe TRBD1 (5 bases). V was cut by 3 bases and J by 2 bases, with 8 bases left in between. The CDR3 loop spans 15 amino acids. From germline, CDR1 is MGHDK and CDR2 SYGVNS. The chain's CDR3 is CASSDDRAGANVLTF. The DNA of the CDR3 is TGTGCCAGCAGTGACGACAGAGCTGGGGCCAACGTCCTGACTTTC.

This clone appeared a few times. The chain carries TRBV10-3 and TRBJ1-1; TRBD1 might be the D (5 bases). The CDR3 is 14 amino acids. Trimming took 8 bases from V and 0 from J, leaving 13 bases between them. Germline V CDR1 and CDR2: ENHRY, SYGVKD. CDR3 DNA: TGTGCCATCGGGGGGAAGGATATGAACACTGAAGCTTTCTTT. Translating gives CAIGGKDMNTEAFF.